This TCR beta chain was sequenced in a study of blood T cell repertoires in COVID-19. Clones were read by immunoSEQ multiplex PCR, and TCRdb kept only the in-frame ones, dropping some. The sample has approximately 75,000 clones, about 74% seen once. V was clipped by 6 bases and J by 1 base; unmatched bases: 4. The CDR3 contains 14 residues. Germline V gene lookup returns CDR1 MNHEY and CDR2 SVGAGI. The sequence came from a human donor with acute or convalescent COVID-19. The donor label of this sample is uncertain. Sequences were obtained from peripheral blood. The V call is TRBV6-5, the J call TRBJ1-1, with TRBD1 matching 8 bases. The CDR3 protein is CASRDRAGNTEAFF. The CDR3, as DNA: TGTGCCAGCAGGGACAGGGCCGGGAACACTGAAGCTTTCTTT.